The sequence of this T cell receptor beta chain was determined in a study of beta chain features in type 1 diabetes. Broader study findings: Lower insertion and higher deletion counts appeared at VDJ junctions in type 1 diabetes patients. Researchers report that Type 1 diabetes patients had moderately but significantly shorter TCRB CDR3s across all four CD4+ subsets.

There are 15 residues in the CDR3. V was clipped by 2 bases and J by 3 bases; unmatched bases: 6. Looked up from germline, CDR1 is SGDLS and CDR2 is YYNGEE. A remark on this clone: The antigen remains unidentified.

The whole isolated RNA underwent reverse transcription, so sequencing captured expressed TCRB transcripts. Sequencing used immunoSEQ multiplex PCR; TCRdb keeps in-frame clones, though not all of them. This sample has 160,000 or so clones, with 11% found just once. The receptor's source is a man between 18 and 35 years old in good health. Sequencing was performed on central memory CD4+ T cells from blood. The chain employs TRBV9 and TRBJ2-3, with 7 bases fitting TRBD2. The CDR3 nucleotides are TGTGCCAGCAGCGTCAGTCCAGCGGGAACAGATACGCAGTATTTT. Its protein product is CASSVSPAGTDTQYF.